The 9 T cell receptor gamma chains below come from one sample, sequenced in a study of gamma-delta chains in newborns, infants, children. TCRdb redid clone calling on the reads using CATT. The sample lists 900 or so gamma-chain clones, around 44% occurring once. The sequenced sample was blood. The receptors shown here come from a child who was a newborn, infant or young child, either healthy, febrile or measles-vaccinated (not recorded which).

This clone has more than one count but fewer than ten. The chain uses TRGV3 and TRGJ1 or TRGJ2. Here the J gene was assigned by germline matching of the DNA, as TCRdb has none. The V gene's germline CDR1 is VTNTFY and CDR2 YDVSTARD (reference sequence). This CDR3 spans 14 amino acids. With V trimmed by 3 bases and J by 0 bases, 5 bases remained unmatched. The CDR3 loop reads CATWDGSNYYKKLF. CDR3 sequence (DNA): TGTGCCACCTGGGACGGCTCGAATTATTATAAGAAACTCTTT.

This clone was counted a few times. The chain links TRGV9 to TRGJP. Here the J gene was assigned by germline matching of the DNA, as TCRdb has none. Germline trimming cut 2 bases from V and 4 bases from J; bases unmatched to any gene: 5. Germline loops: CDR1 GITISATS, CDR2 ISYDGTV (reference sequence). This CDR3 is 17 amino acids long. The CDR3 reads CALWEATQELGKKIKVF. Written as DNA, the CDR3 is TGTGCCTTGTGGGAGGCCACTCAAGAGTTGGGCAAAAAAATCAAGGTATTT.

By share, this clone ranks as large. The chain links TRGV4 to TRGJ1 or TRGJ2. J was trimmed by 0 bases and V by 3 bases; bases with no gene match: 2. Germline lookup yields CDR1 EGSTGY and CDR2 YDSYTSSV. The CDR3 length is 13 residues. The CDR3 DNA reads TGTGCCACCTGGGATCGGAATTATTATAAGAAACTCTTT. Its protein is CATWDRNYYKKLF.

Remarks on this clone: A much larger clone sits a single nucleotide away, making a read error possible. The chain couples TRGV2 to TRGJ1 or TRGJ2. The J gene was missing in TCRdb and was found by matching the end of the DNA to germline. V was pared by 0 bases and J by 3 bases, with 14 bases of the junction left unmatched. The CDR3 length is 17 residues. Germline V CDR1 and CDR2: EGSNGY, YDSYNSKV. The DNA for the CDR3 is TGTGCCACCTGGGACGGGCCGGAGTTTCCTCTTTATTATAAGAAACTCTTT. Translated: CATWDGPEFPLYYKKLF.

This clone was seen a handful of times. This rearrangement joins TRGV3 to TRGJ1 or TRGJ2. TCRdb is silent on the J gene; assignment here came from matching the DNA to germline. After removal of 0 bases from V and 4 bases from J, the junction contained 6 bases not matched to a gene. Looked up from germline, CDR1 is VTNTFY and CDR2 is YDVSTARD (reference sequence). The CDR3 contains 14 residues. In nucleotides, the CDR3 is TGTGCCACCTGGGACAGGCCCGGCTATTATAAGAAACTCTTT. Translated: CATWDRPGYYKKLF.

This clone appeared a single time. The junction and the germline gene differ at one end; a read error may be behind it. Different DNA sequences within this sample yield the same CDR3. V is TRGV9 and J is TRGJ1 or TRGJ2. TCRdb carries no J gene annotation; the J gene was assigned here by matching the DNA with germline. The CDR3 contains 13 residues. In germline, CDR1 is GITISATS, CDR2 ISYDGTV (reference sequence). CDR3 loop: CALWELEDYKKLF. CDR3 nucleotide sequence: TGCGCCTTGTGGGAGTTGGAGGATTATAAGAAACTCTTT.

This clone is large. The rearrangement uses TRGV4 and TRGJ1 or TRGJ2. Since TCRdb gives no J gene, matching the DNA to germline was used here to assign it. The CDR3 sequence is 13 residues long. CDR1 and CDR2 (germline): EGSTGY, YDSYTSSV. Losses at the gene ends were 0 bases for V and 4 bases for J; bases not matched to a gene: 3. The CDR3 DNA reads TGTGCCACCTGGGATGGGCAGTATTATAAGAAACTCTTT. Amino acid sequence: CATWDGQYYKKLF.

On this clone itself: An end of the junction differs from the germline gene, which may be a read error. The V gene is TRGV9, the J gene TRGJP. The J gene comes from matching the DNA to germline here; TCRdb lacks it. There are 17 residues in the CDR3. Per the germline V gene, CDR1 is GITISATS and CDR2 is ISYDGTV (reference sequence). The CDR3 nucleotides are TGTGCCTTGCGGGAGGGGACGGCAGAGTTGGGCAAAAAAATCAAGGTATTT. It specifies CALREGTAELGKKIKVF.

To note about this clone: Since a much larger clone is just one base distant, this may be a read error. The chain is built from TRGV5 and TRGJ1 or TRGJ2. Matching the DNA to germline supplied the J gene, which TCRdb does not give. The CDR3 runs to 11 residues. The V gene's germline CDR1 is VINAFY and CDR2 YDVSNSKD. CDR3 DNA sequence: TGTGCCACCCGGGACAGAATTAAGAAACTCTTT. It specifies CATRDRIKKLF.